The 29 T cell receptor beta chains in this list originate from one sample, sequenced in a study of T cells in Graves' hyperthyroidism and ophthalmopathy. There were TCR beta CDR3 regions amplified from RNA transcripts. HTBI primers were used for first-round RT-PCR of the TCR CDR3. TCRdb reanalysed the multiplex PCR reads using MiXCR and keeps one entry per CDR3 protein. The table records about 500,000 distinct CDR3 sequences, over 45% of them present only once. Sequencing was performed on peripheral blood or thyroid tissue (not recorded which). The receptor set was obtained from an adult woman with Graves' disease, either hyperthyroidism or ophthalmopathy (not recorded which).

Points on this clonotype: This clone may be a read error of a much larger clone one base away. The V gene is TRBV7-9, the J gene TRBJ2-2; D is ambiguous. The germline V gene has CDR1 SEHNR and CDR2 FQNEAQ (reference sequence). Trimming cost V 3 bases and J 6 bases, with 5 bases left between them. This CDR3 comprises 12 residues. CDR3: CASSLKAGELFF. The CDR3 DNA reads TGTGCCAGCAGCTTGAAGGCCGGGGAGCTGTTTTTT.

This clonotype was recorded many times. J is TRBJ1-1 and V is TRBV6-6; D call uncertain. Per the germline V gene, CDR1 is MNHNY and CDR2 is SVGAGI (reference sequence). Deletions cut 7 bases from V and 0 bases from J, with 9 bases between. CDR3 length equals 13 residues. In nucleotides, the CDR3 is TGTGCCAGCACCTTACCAGTGAACACTGAAGCTTTCTTT. This sequence encodes CASTLPVNTEAFF.

This sequence joins TRBV7-9 and TRBJ1-1; no definite D call. Trimming cost V 6 bases and J 3 bases, with 26 bases left between them. CDR3 size: 18 residues. Germline V CDR1 and CDR2: SEHNR, FQNEAQ (reference sequence). Written as DNA, the CDR3 is TGTGCCAGCAGACCGGATAGGTCCTACTACGAGGATCACACTGAAGCTTTCTTT. This translates into CASRPDRSYYEDHTEAFF.

The chain has TRBV11-2 and TRBJ1-3, with 10 bases that match TRBD1. Germline CDR1 reads SGHAT; CDR2 reads FQNNGV. There are 19 residues in the CDR3. J was trimmed by 2 bases and V by 3 bases; bases with no gene match: 13. The CDR3 spells CASSFGNDRGRSAGNTIYF. The CDR3 coding sequence is TGTGCCAGCAGCTTTGGAAACGACAGGGGGCGTTCGGCTGGAAACACCATATATTTT.

The J gene is TRBJ1-2, the V gene TRBV9, with D possibly being TRBD1 (5 bases). CDR1 and CDR2 (germline): SGDLS, YYNGEE. The CDR3 loop spans 14 amino acids. V was cut by 6 bases and J by 7 bases, with 19 bases left in between. The chain's CDR3 is CASTLGDGGSGYTF. The CDR3, as DNA: TGTGCCAGCACCCTTGGGGACGGGGGTAGTGGCTACACCTTC.

Remarks on this clonotype: A much larger clone sits a single nucleotide away, making a read error possible. This chain connects TRBV20-1 to TRBJ1-4; no clear D. This CDR3 has 13 residues. Germline V gene data show CDR1 as DFQATT and CDR2 as SNEGSKA (reference sequence). The CDR3 protein is CRARSTEIEKLFF. The CDR3 region has the DNA TGCAGAGCTAGAAGTACAGAAATTGAAAAACTGTTTTTT.

As for this clonotype: Compared with germline, one end of the junction differs, possibly owing to a read error. This sequence joins TRBV10-1 and TRBJ1-2; TRBD1 matches 12 bases. CDR3 length equals 16 residues. Germline V lookup: CDR1 WNHNN, CDR2 SYGVQD (reference sequence). Here the CDR3 reads CASGESGTGGTYGYTF. CDR3 bases: TGCGCCAGCGGTGAGTCGGGGACAGGGGGCACCTATGGCTACACCTTC.

This clonotype has ten or more counts. This chain links TRBV20-1 with TRBJ2-6; TRBD1 aligns across 9 bases. The CDR3 is 16 amino acids. V dropped 6 bases and J dropped 0; count of bases not matched to a gene: 6. Germline CDR1 is DFQATT and CDR2 is SNEGSKA (reference sequence). DNA of the CDR3: TGCAGTGCCACGGGACAGGGCCTCTCTGGGGCCAACGTCCTGACTTTC. This gives the protein CSATGQGLSGANVLTF.

The gene calls are TRBV6-5 and TRBJ1-5; D is unresolved. CDR1 MNHEY and CDR2 SVGAGI come from the germline V gene. V dropped 0 bases and J dropped 10 bases, with 7 bases sitting between them. The CDR3 runs to 12 residues. The CDR3 spells CASSYSGGPQHF. For the CDR3, the DNA is TGTGCCAGCAGTTACTCTGGAGGACCCCAGCATTTT.

This clonotype has a count of ten or more. The genes are TRBV14 and TRBJ2-7; tentative D call: TRBD2 (5 bases). CDR3 length: 17 residues. The germline gives CDR1 SGHDN, CDR2 FVKESK. Trimming cost V 0 bases and J 3 bases, with 18 bases left between them. The CDR3 DNA reads as TGTGCCAGCAGCCAAGATCTACCGGGGTATAGAAGCTACGAGCAGTACTTC. It translates to CASSQDLPGYRSYEQYF.

In this sample, this clonotype turned up once. The rearrangement links TRBV5-5 to TRBJ1-3; D unresolved. CDR1 is SGHKS and CDR2 is YYEKEE in the germline V gene (reference sequence). CDR3 length: 16 amino acids. Trimming removed 2 bases at V and 0 bases at J, with 12 bases between. Here the CDR3 DNA reads TGTGCCAGCAGCTTCCTTGGAGTGAGCTCTGGAAACACCATATATTTT. Translation gives CASSFLGVSSGNTIYF. The variable domain in full, with the rest retrieved from reference TRBV5-5 and TRBJ1-3, is DAGVTQSPTHLIKTRGQQVTLRCSPISGHKSVSWYQQVLGQGPQFIFQYYEKEERGRGNFPDRFSARQFPNYSSELNVNALLLGDSALYLCASSFLGVSSGNTIYFGEGSWLTVV.

The chain employs TRBV7-9 and TRBJ2-6; D uncertain. The CDR3 contains 14 residues. Between the trimmed V and J ends, which lost 8 bases and 3 bases, there was a span of 11 bases. Germline V gives CDR1 SEHNR, CDR2 FQNEAQ (reference sequence). DNA of the CDR3: TGTGCCAGCGACCCTGTGGTTGGGGCCAACGTCCTGACTTTC. Its translation is CASDPVVGANVLTF.

This clonotype came up many times. The rearrangement links TRBV19 to TRBJ1-1; D possibly corresponds to TRBD1 (6 bases). This CDR3 is built from 15 residues. V was clipped by 6 bases and J by 10 bases, with 24 bases between them. Germline lookup yields CDR1 LNHDA and CDR2 SQIVND (reference sequence). CDR3 residues: CASRQLGGPQEGAFF. CDR3 coding DNA: TGTGCCAGTAGGCAACTTGGGGGCCCCCAGGAGGGAGCTTTCTTT.

This clonotype was found many times. The genes are TRBV7-2 and TRBJ2-2; the D is unclear. Germline V gene data show CDR1 as SGHTA and CDR2 as FQGNSA. The CDR3 consists of 13 residues. The V end lost 4 bases, the J end lost 6 bases, and 9 bases lay between the germline ends. The CDR3: CASSYHGPGELFF. The CDR3 DNA is TGTGCCAGCAGCTACCACGGACCCGGGGAGCTGTTTTTT.

This rearrangement joins TRBV29-1 to TRBJ1-1; 11 bases agree with TRBD1. Germline V gives CDR1 SQVTM, CDR2 ANQGSEA. The CDR3 is 13 amino acids. J gave up 4 bases and V 4 bases, and 2 bases lay outside the gene matches. In DNA, the CDR3 is TGCAGCGTTGCGGGGACAGGGGGCACTGAAGCTTTCTTT. This translates into CSVAGTGGTEAFF.

As concerns this clonotype: No DNA is shown, since the ends of the CDR3 on it are uncertain; the CDR3 is the one TCRdb lists. The chain combines TRBV7-8 with TRBJ2-6; the table names TRBD2, a call not compared with the DNA. The V gene's germline CDR1 is SGHVS and CDR2 FQNEAQ. The CDR3 numbers 15 amino acids, ends counted. The chain's CDR3 is CASSSKRVGPGAEAF.

Notes on this clonotype: The DNA is left out, because the CDR3 cannot be placed on it with certainty; the CDR3 is given as TCRdb lists it. The chain is built from TRBV10-3 and TRBJ2-2; no DNA check was done on the table's D call, TRBD2. Germline CDR1 ENHRY, CDR2 SYGVKD. The CDR3 extends over 15 residues, inclusive of both ends. The CDR3 is CAISEGRRRPGSCFF.

CDR3 residues: CASQGTFGEQYF. The DNA of the CDR3 is TGTGCCTCTCAGGGGACGTTCGGCGAGCAGTACTTC. The rearrangement uses TRBV7-9 and TRBJ2-7; a weak D match, TRBD1 (6 bases). Trimming removed 11 bases from V and 6 bases from J, with 17 bases in between. CDR1 and CDR2 from the germline V gene are SEHNR and FQNEAQ (reference sequence). The CDR3 consists of 12 residues.

This clonotype was observed a handful of times. V gene TRBV29-1 combines with J gene TRBJ1-1; a possible D gene is TRBD1 (6 bases). This CDR3 comprises 12 residues. Germline V CDR1 and CDR2: SQVTM, ANQGSEA. Between the trimmed V and J ends, which lost 5 bases and 3 bases, there was a span of 10 bases. CDR3 DNA sequence: TGCAGCGTTAAAAGGGGGGACACTGAAGCTTTCTTT. This gives the protein CSVKRGDTEAFF. Full variable domain (remainder filled in from reference TRBV29-1 and TRBJ1-1): SAVISQKPSRDICQRGTSLTIQCQVDSQVTMMFWYRQQPGQSLTLIATANQGSEATYESGFVIDKFPISRPNLTFSTLTVSNMSPEDSSIYLCSVKRGDTEAFFGQGTRLTVV.

This chain links TRBV5-1 with TRBJ1-4; D unresolved. The CDR3 runs 13 residues. The ends were cut back, 3 bases at V and 8 bases at J, with 11 bases in the middle. The germline V gene encodes CDR1 SGHRS and CDR2 YFSETQ. This CDR3 is CASSSEIGEKLFF. CDR3 coding DNA: TGCGCCAGCAGCTCGGAGATAGGGGAAAAACTGTTTTTT.

This clonotype was recorded a few times. J is TRBJ2-5 and V is TRBV15; no firm D call. The V gene's germline CDR1 is LNHNV and CDR2 YYDKDF (reference sequence). Trimming left V 3 bases short and J 3 bases short, with 5 bases between. The CDR3 has 12 residues. The CDR3 loop reads CATSSEEETQYF. DNA of the CDR3: TGTGCCACCAGCAGCGAAGAAGAGACCCAGTACTTC.

This clonotype was counted many times. V is TRBV6-6 and J is TRBJ1-1; weak D call: TRBD1 (5 bases). The CDR3 has 17 residues. Trimming cost V 4 bases and J 0 bases, with 18 bases left between them. Germline-derived CDR1 and CDR2 are MNHNY and SVGAGI (reference sequence). The CDR3 bases are TGTGCCAGCAGTTTCCCACTCCAGGGCAGCATGAACACTGAAGCTTTCTTT. Translation gives CASSFPLQGSMNTEAFF.

This clonotype was picked up a small number of times. The CDR3 here is CASSGDRDRDEAFF. The DNA for the CDR3 is TGTGCCAGCAGTGGGGACCGGGACAGAGATGAAGCTTTCTTT. The chain combines TRBV12-3 or TRBV12-4 with TRBJ1-1, with 7 bases that match TRBD1. Trimming at V came to 5 bases and at J to 7 bases, leaving 10 bases not matched to a gene. The CDR3 has 14 amino acids.

The chain is built from TRBV7-9 and TRBJ1-4; 11 nucleotides align to TRBD1. This CDR3 is built from 16 residues. The V and J ends lost 5 bases and 7 bases, in that order; junction bases with no gene match: 9. Germline CDR1 SEHNR, CDR2 FQNEAQ (reference sequence). This CDR3 reads CASSPAGTGGSEKLFF. For the CDR3, the DNA is TGTGCCAGCAGCCCAGCCGGGACAGGGGGGAGTGAAAAACTGTTTTTT.

This chain connects TRBV20-1 to TRBJ1-1; no definite D call. Germline V gives CDR1 DFQATT, CDR2 SNEGSKA (reference sequence). This CDR3 is 13 amino acids long. With 2 bases removed from V and 1 base from J, the gap between germline ends came to 8 bases. The CDR3 DNA is TGCAGTGCTAGACTGCTACAGAACACTGAAGCTTTCTTT. Amino acids: CSARLLQNTEAFF.

This clonotype was counted ten times or more. The chain has TRBV12-3 or TRBV12-4 and TRBJ2-5, with 13 bases aligning to TRBD2. With 6 bases clipped from V and 7 bases from J, the junction kept 11 bases outside the gene matches. The CDR3 length is 16 residues. CDR3 sequence reads: CASSRPGLAGTGTQYF. DNA for the CDR3: TGTGCCAGCAGCCGACCGGGACTAGCGGGAACGGGGACCCAGTACTTC.

This clonotype showed up just a few times. The rearrangement links TRBV5-4 to TRBJ1-6; D is unresolved. The germline V gene has CDR1 SGHNT and CDR2 YYREEE (reference sequence). CDR3 length equals 13 residues. Trimming removed 4 bases from V and 9 bases from J, with 11 bases in between. CDR3 bases: TGTGCCAGCAGCCTACGGACTGGTTCACCCCTCCACTTT. Encoded protein: CASSLRTGSPLHF.

This clonotype was seen ten or more times. The chain uses TRBV9 and TRBJ2-7; 8 bases fit TRBD2. Germline CDR1 and CDR2: SGDLS and YYNGEE. The CDR3 covers 15 residues. J gave up 4 bases and V 0 bases, and 6 bases lay outside the gene matches. CDR3 residues: CASSVGGTRDYEQYF. The CDR3 DNA reads as TGTGCCAGCAGCGTAGGTGGGACTAGAGATTACGAGCAGTACTTC.

The chain uses TRBV6-6 and TRBJ2-5; 10 bases line up with TRBD1. Germline V gives CDR1 MNHNY, CDR2 SVGAGI (reference sequence). V dropped 4 bases and J dropped 2; count of bases not matched to a gene: 4. The CDR3 consists of 15 residues. CDR3 sequence: CASSSRTGGQETQYF. CDR3 sequence (DNA): TGTGCCAGCAGTTCCCGGACAGGGGGTCAAGAGACCCAGTACTTC.